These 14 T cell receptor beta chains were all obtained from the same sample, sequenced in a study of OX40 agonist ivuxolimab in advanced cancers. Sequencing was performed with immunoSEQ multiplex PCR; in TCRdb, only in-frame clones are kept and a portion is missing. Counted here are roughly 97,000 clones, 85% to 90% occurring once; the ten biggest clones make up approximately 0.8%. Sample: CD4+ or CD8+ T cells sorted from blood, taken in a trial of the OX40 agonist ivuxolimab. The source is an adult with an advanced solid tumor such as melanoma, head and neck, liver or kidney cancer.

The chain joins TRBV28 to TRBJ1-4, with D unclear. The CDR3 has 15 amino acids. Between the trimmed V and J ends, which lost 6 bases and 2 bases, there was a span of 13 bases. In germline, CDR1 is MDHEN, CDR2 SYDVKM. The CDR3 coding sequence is TGTGCCAGCAGCCGGGCCGCGGTCACTAATGAAAAACTGTTTTTT. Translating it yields CASSRAAVTNEKLFF.

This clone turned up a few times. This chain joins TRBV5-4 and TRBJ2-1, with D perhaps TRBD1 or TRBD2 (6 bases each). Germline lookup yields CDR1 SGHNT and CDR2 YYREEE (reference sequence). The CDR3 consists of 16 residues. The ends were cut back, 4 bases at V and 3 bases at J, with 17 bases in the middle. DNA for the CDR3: TGTGCCAGCAGCGGGGGGCAGGGTCCTTTCTACAATGAGCAGTTCTTC. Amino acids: CASSGGQGPFYNEQFF.

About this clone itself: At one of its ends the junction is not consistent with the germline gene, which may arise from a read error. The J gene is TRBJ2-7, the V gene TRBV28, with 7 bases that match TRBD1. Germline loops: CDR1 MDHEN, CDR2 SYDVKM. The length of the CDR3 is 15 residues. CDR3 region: CDSSTSETGSYEQYF. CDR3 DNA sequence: TGTGACAGCAGTACCTCCGAGACAGGGTCCTACGAGCAGTACTTC. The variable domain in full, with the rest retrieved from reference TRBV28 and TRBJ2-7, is DVKVTQSSRYLVKRTGEKVFLECVQDMDHENMFWYRQDPGLGLRLIYFSYDVKMKEKGDIPEGYSVSREKKERFSLILESASTNQTSMYLCDSSTSETGSYEQYFGPGTRLTVT.

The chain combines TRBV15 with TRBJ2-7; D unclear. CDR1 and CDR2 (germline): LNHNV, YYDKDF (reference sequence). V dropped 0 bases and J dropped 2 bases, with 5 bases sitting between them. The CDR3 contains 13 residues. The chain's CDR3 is CATSRDWAYEQYF. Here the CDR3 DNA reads TGTGCCACCAGCAGAGATTGGGCCTACGAGCAGTACTTC.

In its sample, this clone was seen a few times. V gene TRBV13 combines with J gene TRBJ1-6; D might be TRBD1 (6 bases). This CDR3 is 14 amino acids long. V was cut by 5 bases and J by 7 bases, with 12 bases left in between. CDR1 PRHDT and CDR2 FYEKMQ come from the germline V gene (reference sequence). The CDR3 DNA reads TGTGCCAGCAGCCGAGGGGGGACGAATTCACCCCTCCACTTT. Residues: CASSRGGTNSPLHF.

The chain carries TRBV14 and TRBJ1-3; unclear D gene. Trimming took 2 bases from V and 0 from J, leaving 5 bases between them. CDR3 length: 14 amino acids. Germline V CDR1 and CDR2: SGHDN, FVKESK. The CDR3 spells CASSQYSSGNTIYF. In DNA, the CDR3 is TGTGCCAGCAGCCAATACAGCTCTGGAAACACCATATATTTT.

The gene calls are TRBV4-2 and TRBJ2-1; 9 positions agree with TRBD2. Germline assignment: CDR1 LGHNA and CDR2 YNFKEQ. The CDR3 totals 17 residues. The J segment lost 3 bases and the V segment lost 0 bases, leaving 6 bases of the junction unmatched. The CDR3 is CASSQEGPRGGYNEQFF. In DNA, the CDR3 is TGTGCCAGCAGCCAAGAGGGGCCGCGGGGGGGCTACAATGAGCAGTTCTTC.

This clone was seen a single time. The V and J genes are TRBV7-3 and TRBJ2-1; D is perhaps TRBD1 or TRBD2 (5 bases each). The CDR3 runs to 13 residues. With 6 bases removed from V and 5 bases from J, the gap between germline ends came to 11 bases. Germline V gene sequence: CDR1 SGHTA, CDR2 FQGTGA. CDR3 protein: CASRTGPDNEQFF. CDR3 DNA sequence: TGTGCCAGCAGAACGGGACCGGACAATGAGCAGTTCTTC.

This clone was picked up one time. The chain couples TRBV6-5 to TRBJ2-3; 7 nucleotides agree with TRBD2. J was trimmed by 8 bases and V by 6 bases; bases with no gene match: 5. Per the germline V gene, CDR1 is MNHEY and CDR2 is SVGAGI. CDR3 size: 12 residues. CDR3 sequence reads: CASRVGEGTQYF. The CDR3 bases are TGTGCCAGCAGGGTCGGGGAGGGTACGCAGTATTTT.

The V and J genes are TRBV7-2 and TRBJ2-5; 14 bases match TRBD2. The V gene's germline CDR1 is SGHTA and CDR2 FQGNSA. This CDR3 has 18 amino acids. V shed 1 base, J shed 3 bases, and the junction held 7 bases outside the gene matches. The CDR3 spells CASSLVLGLAGEEETQYF. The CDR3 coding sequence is TGTGCCAGCAGCTTAGTGTTGGGACTAGCGGGAGAAGAAGAGACCCAGTACTTC.

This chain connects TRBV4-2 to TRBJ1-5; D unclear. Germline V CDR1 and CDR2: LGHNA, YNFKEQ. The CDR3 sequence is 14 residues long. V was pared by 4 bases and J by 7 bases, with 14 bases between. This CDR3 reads CASSPRMGTQPQHF. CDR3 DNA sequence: TGTGCCAGCAGCCCACGAATGGGAACGCAGCCCCAGCATTTT.

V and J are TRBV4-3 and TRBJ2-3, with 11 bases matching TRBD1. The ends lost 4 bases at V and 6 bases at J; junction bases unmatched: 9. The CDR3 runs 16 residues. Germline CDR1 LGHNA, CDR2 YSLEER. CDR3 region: CASSPGLGQGGDTQYF. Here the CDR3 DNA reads TGCGCCAGCAGCCCCGGGCTGGGACAGGGGGGGGATACGCAGTATTTT.

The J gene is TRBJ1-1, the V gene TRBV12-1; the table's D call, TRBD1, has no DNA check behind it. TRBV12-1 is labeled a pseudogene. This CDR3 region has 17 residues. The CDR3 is CASSRRQGAYMNTEAFF. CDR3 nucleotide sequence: TGTGCCAGCAGTCGCAGACAGGGGGCTTACATGAACACTGAAGCTTTCTTT.

CDR3 residues: CASSPDRGQETQYF. The DNA of the CDR3 is TGTGCCAGCAGTCCAGACAGGGGCCAAGAGACCCAGTACTTC. The chain is built from TRBV2 and TRBJ2-5; 8 positions match TRBD1. This CDR3 contains 14 residues. Trimming at V came to 5 bases and at J to 1 base, leaving 3 bases not matched to a gene. Germline loops: CDR1 SNHLY, CDR2 FYNNEI.